A single sample gave rise to the 9 T cell receptor beta chains below, sequenced in a study of CD8+ T cells in alopecia areata. After isolation, RNA underwent reverse transcription to generate cDNA as the sequencing template. Repertoires were generated with immunoSEQ multiplex PCR, while TCRdb's copy carries only in-frame clones and drops some. The table lists some 14,000 clones, 58% of them singletons. For about five patients taking part in the biomarker study, CD4+ cells were further sorted into CD25+CD127- cells. The sequenced sample consisted of CD4+ Tregs sorted from blood. The receptors derive from a human donor with alopecia areata.

This chain uses TRBV29-1 with TRBJ1-3; D uncertain. CDR3 size: 13 residues. Looked up from germline, CDR1 is SQVTM and CDR2 is ANQGSEA. V lost 3 bases, J lost 1 base, and 7 bases lay in between. CDR3 sequence reads: CSVDSGSGNTIYF. The CDR3 DNA reads TGCAGCGTTGACTCGGGTTCTGGAAACACCATATATTTT.

The chain employs TRBV2 and TRBJ2-2; D gene unclear. The CDR3 runs to 12 residues. CDR1 and CDR2 from the germline V gene are SNHLY and FYNNEI. Between the trimmed V and J ends, which lost 3 bases and 7 bases, there was a span of 6 bases. The CDR3 here is CASSDDIGELFF. CDR3 DNA: TGTGCCAGCAGTGATGACATCGGGGAGCTGTTTTTT. The whole variable domain, remainder taken from reference TRBV2 and TRBJ2-2, is EPEVTQTPSHQVTQMGQEVILRCVPISNHLYFYWYRQILGQKVEFLVSFYNNEISEKSEIFDDQFSVERPDGSNFTLKIRSTKLEDSAMYFCASSDDIGELFFGEGSRLTVL.

V usage is TRBV18 and J usage is TRBJ1-1; D is undetermined. V dropped 1 base and J dropped 5 bases, with 17 bases sitting between them. The CDR3 sequence is 16 residues long. Germline V gives CDR1 KGHSH, CDR2 LQKENI. The DNA of the CDR3 is TGTGCCAGCTCACCACAGGTCCCAGGCCGGGGTACTGAAGCTTTCTTT. As protein: CASSPQVPGRGTEAFF.

V gene TRBV5-6 combines with J gene TRBJ2-1, with D possibly matching TRBD1 (6 bases). CDR3 length: 16 residues. Germline lookup yields CDR1 SGHDT and CDR2 YYEEEE. V dropped 5 bases and J dropped 3 bases, with 18 bases sitting between them. This chain's CDR3 is CASSLRGGTDYNEQFF. The CDR3 nucleotides are TGTGCCAGCAGTCTCAGGGGCGGAACGGACTACAATGAGCAGTTCTTC.

The rearrangement links TRBV4-1 to TRBJ1-3, with 7 bases identical to TRBD1. J lost 4 bases, V lost 8 bases, and 8 bases had no gene match. The CDR3 length is 14 residues. Germline V gene sequence: CDR1 MGHRA, CDR2 YSYEKL. CDR3 DNA: TGCGCCAGCCAAGCCCGGGACAGAGGAAACACCATATATTTT. Amino acids: CASQARDRGNTIYF.

This chain connects TRBV7-8 to TRBJ2-7, with 12 bases fitting TRBD1. The CDR3 is made up of 13 amino acids. CDR1 is SGHVS, CDR2 FQNEAQ, per germline. The V gene end was trimmed by 8 bases and the J gene end by 6 bases; junction bases not matched to a gene: 5. The CDR3 loop is CASWDRGQGEQYF. CDR3 in DNA: TGTGCCAGCTGGGACAGGGGGCAAGGCGAGCAGTACTTC.

V usage is TRBV5-1 and J usage is TRBJ2-5, with 7 bases lining up with TRBD1. V shed 4 bases and J 2 bases; nucleotides not matched to a gene: 11. CDR1 SGHRS and CDR2 YFSETQ come from the germline V gene. The CDR3 runs 16 residues. CDR3 loop: CASSPFRDSRQETQYF. The CDR3 DNA follows: TGCGCCAGCAGCCCCTTCCGGGACAGTCGGCAAGAGACCCAGTACTTC.

This chain links TRBV7-2 with TRBJ1-2, with 7 nucleotides matching TRBD1. Trimming removed 5 bases from V and 7 bases from J; junction bases left unmatched: 7. This CDR3 spans 13 amino acids. Germline V lookup: CDR1 SGHTA, CDR2 FQGNSA. The CDR3 reads CASSNRDSIGYTF. DNA of the CDR3: TGTGCCAGCAGCAACCGGGACAGTATTGGCTACACCTTC.

The rearrangement joins TRBV9 to TRBJ2-1, with D possibly being TRBD1 or TRBD2 (5 bases each). Trimming shortened V by 4 bases and J by 5 bases, and 19 bases separated the two germline ends. This CDR3 is built from 16 residues. CDR1 SGDLS and CDR2 YYNGEE come from the germline V gene. For the CDR3, the DNA is TGTGCCAGCAGCTCCCGAGGGGTCGTGGGGAACAATGAGCAGTTCTTC. Protein product: CASSSRGVVGNNEQFF.